Listed below are T cell receptor beta chains from one sample, sequenced in a study of cytomegalovirus exposure and HLA in healthy donors. Generated by immunoSEQ multiplex PCR, the TCRdb table keeps only in-frame clones and is missing some. Among around 210,000 clones listed, 80% to 90% were seen once. Sequencing was performed on PBMCs. The receptors shown here come from a girl aged 2-10 years in good health and CMV-seronegative. CDR3s include the opening cysteine and the closing phenylalanine or tryptophan. D genes are given only for firm matches. A row's size may be missing; if present it is once, few, many or a size class.

CDR3,DNA,J,D,size,V,length
CASSFFFDRSYEQYF,TGTGCCAGCAGCTTCTTTTTCGACAGATCCTACGAGCAGTACTTC,TRBJ2-7,-,-,TRBV7-2,15
CASGPILAGGSDTQYF,TGTGCTAGTGGTCCAATTCTAGCGGGAGGGTCAGATACGCAGTATTTT,TRBJ2-3,TRBD2,-,TRBV12-5,16
CASSIVHLRDYGYTF,TGTGCCAGTAGTATCGTTCACTTGAGAGACTATGGCTACACCTTC,TRBJ1-2,-,-,TRBV19,15
CASSVAGGGSPLHF,TGTGCCAGCAGCGTAGCTGGGGGCGGATCACCCCTCCACTTT,TRBJ1-6,-,-,TRBV9,14
CASSQEDEGTGELFF,TGCGCCAGCAGCCAAGAGGACGAGGGCACCGGGGAGCTGTTTTTT,TRBJ2-2,-,-,TRBV4-1,15
CAISRIGTGGEETQYF,TGTGCCATCAGCCGAATTGGGACAGGGGGCGAGGAGACCCAGTACTTC,TRBJ2-5,TRBD1,-,TRBV10-3,16
CASSFNSNYGYTF,TGCGCCAGCAGCTTTAATTCTAACTATGGCTACACCTTC,TRBJ1-2,-,-,TRBV5-1,13
CASSASHAGTGELFF,TGTGCCAGCAGCGCGTCCCACGCGGGGACCGGGGAGCTGTTTTTT,TRBJ2-2,-,-,TRBV9,15
CASSLGTGINQPQHF,TGTGCCAGCAGCTTAGGGACAGGGATTAATCAGCCCCAGCATTTT,TRBJ1-5,TRBD1,-,TRBV7-8,15
CASSRTPSGTSGRGNEQFF,TGTGCCAGCAGCAGAACCCCCTCCGGGACTAGCGGGAGAGGGAATGAGCAGTTCTTC,TRBJ2-1,TRBD2,once,TRBV5-6,19
CASSETGGVGEKLFF,TGTGCCAGCAGTGAAACAGGGGGGGTTGGGGAAAAACTGTTTTTT,TRBJ1-4,TRBD1,once,TRBV6-1,15
CASSQLGLAGYEQYF,TGTGCCAGCAGCCAACTAGGACTAGCGGGGTACGAGCAGTACTTC,TRBJ2-7,TRBD2,few,TRBV4-2,15
CASSLGRGLEQETQYF,TGTGCCAGCAGCTTAGGGAGAGGGTTAGAACAAGAGACCCAGTACTTC,TRBJ2-5,-,-,TRBV11-2,16
CASSKYQPGTSWPDTQYF,TGTGCCAGCAGCAAATATCAGCCCGGGACTAGCTGGCCAGATACGCAGTATTTT,TRBJ2-3,TRBD2,-,TRBV9,18
CASRDRFMNTEAFF,TGTGCCAGCAGGGACAGGTTCATGAACACTGAAGCTTTCTTT,TRBJ1-1,TRBD1,-,TRBV2,14
CASSQEGAVTTGELFF,TGCGCCAGCAGCCAGGAGGGGGCGGTTACGACCGGGGAGCTGTTTTTT,TRBJ2-2,-,-,TRBV4-1,16
CASSQKGTREQFF,TGCGCCAGCAGCCAGAAGGGGACTAGGGAGCAGTTCTTC,TRBJ2-1,TRBD2,once,TRBV4-1,13
CASSDPRLAGATDTQYF,TGCGCCAGCAGTGACCCCCGACTAGCGGGGGCAACAGATACGCAGTATTTT,TRBJ2-3,TRBD2,-,TRBV10-2,17
CASSQTSGGAADTQYF,TGCGCCAGCAGCCAGACCTCGGGGGGCGCGGCAGATACGCAGTATTTT,TRBJ2-3,-,-,TRBV4-1,16
CASTADSPEAFF,TGTGCCAGTACTGCTGACAGCCCTGAAGCTTTCTTT,TRBJ1-1,-,-,TRBV19,12
CASSSGLAGDNEQFF,TGTGCCAGCAGCTCCGGACTAGCGGGGGACAATGAGCAGTTCTTC,TRBJ2-1,TRBD2,-,TRBV7-9,15
CASSPGAAPQETQYF,TGTGCCAGCAGCCCTGGCGCGGCCCCACAAGAGACCCAGTACTTC,TRBJ2-5,-,once,TRBV16,15
CASSQGTGGLNTEAFF,TGTGCCAGCAGTCAAGGGACAGGGGGACTAAACACTGAAGCTTTCTTT,TRBJ1-1,TRBD1,-,TRBV2,16
CASRVRDPGYEQYF,TGTGCCAGCAGGGTGCGAGATCCGGGCTACGAGCAGTACTTC,TRBJ2-7,-,-,TRBV5-8,14
CASSLRQANNGYTF,TGTGCCAGCAGCCTTAGACAGGCAAACAATGGCTACACCTTC,TRBJ1-2,-,-,TRBV7-2,14
CASSTRQGEEETQYF,TGTGCCAGCAGCACCAGACAGGGGGAGGAAGAGACCCAGTACTTC,TRBJ2-5,TRBD1,-,TRBV9,15
CASSTGTQGSRGANVLTF,TGTGCCAGTAGTACGGGAACACAGGGATCTAGGGGGGCCAACGTCCTGACTTTC,TRBJ2-6,-,-,TRBV19,18
CASRPQGARAFF,TGTGCCAGCAGGCCTCAGGGGGCGAGAGCTTTCTTT,TRBJ1-1,TRBD1,-,TRBV7-6,12
CASSSGTYTYGYTF,TGCGCCAGCAGCTCGGGGACATACACTTATGGCTACACCTTC,TRBJ1-2,-,once,TRBV5-1,14